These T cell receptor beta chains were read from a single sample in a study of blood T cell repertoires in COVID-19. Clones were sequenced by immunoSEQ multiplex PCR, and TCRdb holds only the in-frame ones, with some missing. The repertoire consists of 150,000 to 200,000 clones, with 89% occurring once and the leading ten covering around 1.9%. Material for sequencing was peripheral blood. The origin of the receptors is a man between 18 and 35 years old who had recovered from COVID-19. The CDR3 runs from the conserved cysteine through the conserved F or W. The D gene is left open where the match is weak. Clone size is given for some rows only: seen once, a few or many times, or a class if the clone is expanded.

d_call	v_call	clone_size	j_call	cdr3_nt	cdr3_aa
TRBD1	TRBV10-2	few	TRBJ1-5	TGCGCCAGCGGAGAGACAGGGGGCGGGCAGCCCCAGCATTTT	CASGETGGGQPQHF
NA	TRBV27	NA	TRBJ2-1	TGTGCCAGCAGTGTCGACAGAGGCAATGAGCAGTTCTTC	CASSVDRGNEQFF
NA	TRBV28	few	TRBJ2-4	TGTGCCAGCAGCCTGACCAGGATTTTAAAAAACATTCAGTACTTC	CASSLTRILKNIQYF
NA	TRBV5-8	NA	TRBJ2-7	TGTGCCAGCAGCTTCAGGGTACCCGAGCAGTACTTC	CASSFRVPEQYF
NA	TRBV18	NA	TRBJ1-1	TGTGCCAGCTCGGTCGGACACTTGAACACTGAAGCTTTCTTT	CASSVGHLNTEAFF
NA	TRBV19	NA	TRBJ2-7	TGTGCCAGTAGTATGTCGGGCACAGGCTACGAGCAGTACTTC	CASSMSGTGYEQYF
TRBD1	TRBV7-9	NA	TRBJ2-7	TGTGCCAGCAGCTATACAGGGGTGGGCGAGCAGTACTTC	CASSYTGVGEQYF
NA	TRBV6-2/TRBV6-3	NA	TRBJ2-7	TGTGCCAGCAGCCAAGAGGGACTCTTTTACGAGCAGTACTTC	CASSQEGLFYEQYF
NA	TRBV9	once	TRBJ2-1	TGTGCCAGCAGCGTAGCCGAGTGGTACGAGCAGTTCTTC	CASSVAEWYEQFF
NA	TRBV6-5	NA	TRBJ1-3	TGTGCCAGCAGGGACAGTGGTGGAAACACCATATATTTT	CASRDSGGNTIYF
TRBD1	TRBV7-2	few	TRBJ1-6	TGTGCCAGCGGGGGGAGGACAGGAATTAATTCACCCCTCCACTTT	CASGGRTGINSPLHF
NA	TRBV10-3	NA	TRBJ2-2	TGTGCCATCCTACGACAGACAATCACCGGGGAGCTGTTTTTT	CAILRQTITGELFF
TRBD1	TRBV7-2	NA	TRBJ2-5	TGTGCCAGCAGCTCGGACAGGCGGAGTGAGACCCAGTACTTC	CASSSDRRSETQYF
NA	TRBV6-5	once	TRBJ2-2	TGTGCCAGCAACCGCCGCCGCGCGAACACCGGGGAGCTGTTTTTT	CASNRRRANTGELFF
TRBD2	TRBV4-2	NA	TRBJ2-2	TGTGCCAGCAGCCCCCGGACTAGCGGGAGGGCAAACACCGGGGAGCTGTTTTTT	CASSPRTSGRANTGELFF
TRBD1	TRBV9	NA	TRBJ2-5	TGTGCCAGCAGCGACAGCGGGACAGGGGAGACCCAGTACTTC	CASSDSGTGETQYF
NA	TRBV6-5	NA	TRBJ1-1	TGTGCCAGCAGTTACGAGGGGGAAAACACTGAAGCTTTCTTT	CASSYEGENTEAFF
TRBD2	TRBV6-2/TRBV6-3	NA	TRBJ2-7	TGTGCCAGCAGTAATACCCGGACTAGCGGGGAAGAGCAGTACTTC	CASSNTRTSGEEQYF
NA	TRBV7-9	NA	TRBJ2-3	TGTGCCAGCAGCTTAGCCAGATCCACAGATACGCAGTATTTT	CASSLARSTDTQYF
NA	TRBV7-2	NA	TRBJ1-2	TGTGCCAGCAGCTCCGACGGGAACCTCTATGGCTACACCTTC	CASSSDGNLYGYTF
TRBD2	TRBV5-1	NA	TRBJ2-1	TGCGCCAGCAGCTTGCAGAGCCCTAGCGGCTCCTACAATGAGCAGTTCTTC	CASSLQSPSGSYNEQFF
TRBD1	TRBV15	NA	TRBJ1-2	TGTGCCACCAGCAGATCGGGGACAGGGAAAACCTATGGCTACACCTTC	CATSRSGTGKTYGYTF
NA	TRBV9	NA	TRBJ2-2	TGTGCCAGCAGCGACCTAGTAAAAAACACCGGGGAGCTGTTTTTT	CASSDLVKNTGELFF
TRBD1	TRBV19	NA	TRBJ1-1	TGTGCCAGTAGGCTACAGGGGGCGCTGAACACTGAAGCTTTCTTT	CASRLQGALNTEAFF
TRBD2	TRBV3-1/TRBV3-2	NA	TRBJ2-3	TGTGCCAGCAGCCTAGCGGGAGGCACAGATACGCAGTATTTT	CASSLAGGTDTQYF
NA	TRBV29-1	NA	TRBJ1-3	TGCAGTGGCGGGAACTCTGGAAACACCATATATTTT	CSGGNSGNTIYF
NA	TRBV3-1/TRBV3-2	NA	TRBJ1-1	TGTGCCAGCAGCCAAGAAGGGGGAAGCACTGAAGCTTTCTTT	CASSQEGGSTEAFF
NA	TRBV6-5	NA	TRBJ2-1	TGTGCCAGCAGTTACTCATTCCGCGGGCCCAATGAGCAGTTCTTC	CASSYSFRGPNEQFF
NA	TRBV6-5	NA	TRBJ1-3	TGTGCCAGCAGTACAGGTTTGACTCCTGGAAACACCATATATTTT	CASSTGLTPGNTIYF
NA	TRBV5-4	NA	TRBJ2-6	TGTGCCAGCAGCTTGGGGTATGGGCTTGGGGCCAACGTCCTGACTTTC	CASSLGYGLGANVLTF
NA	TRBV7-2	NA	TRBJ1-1	TGTGCCAGCAGCTTAGGATCCAGGAACACTGAAGCTTTCTTT	CASSLGSRNTEAFF
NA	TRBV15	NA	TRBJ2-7	TGTGCCACCAGCAGAGGTACATACAGCGAGCAGTACTTC	CATSRGTYSEQYF
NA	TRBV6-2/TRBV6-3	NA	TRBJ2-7	TGTGCCAGCAGCACGGGGATTGGCGAGCAGTACTTC	CASSTGIGEQYF
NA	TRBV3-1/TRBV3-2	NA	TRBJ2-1	TGTGCCAGCAGCCAAGATGGCGGGAAGAACAATGAGCAGTTCTTC	CASSQDGGKNNEQFF
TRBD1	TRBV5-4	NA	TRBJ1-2	TGTGCCAGCAGCTTACAGGGGACACACGGCAACACCTTC	CASSLQGTHGNTF
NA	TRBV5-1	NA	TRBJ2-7	TGCGCCAGCAGCAACCTAAATACCTACTACGAGCAGTACTTC	CASSNLNTYYEQYF
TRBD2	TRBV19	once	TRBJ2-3	TGTGCCAGTAGTATCCCAGCGGGAGGTTCAGATACGCAGTATTTT	CASSIPAGGSDTQYF
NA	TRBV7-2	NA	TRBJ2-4	TGTGCCAGCACCACACCGAGGGGGTCAGGGAATATGGCCAAAAACATTCAGTACTTC	CASTTPRGSGNMAKNIQYF
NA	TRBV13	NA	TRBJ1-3	TGTGCCAGCAGCCCAAATCTGGGGGGATCCTCTGGAAACACCATATATTTT	CASSPNLGGSSGNTIYF
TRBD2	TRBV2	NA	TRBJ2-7	TGTGCCAGCAGTGGGGGGGGAGAAAGGGTCTACGAGCAGTACTTC	CASSGGGERVYEQYF
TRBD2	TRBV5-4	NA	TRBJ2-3	TGTGCCAGCAGCTTGCGACTAGCTAGCAGAGATACGCAGTATTTT	CASSLRLASRDTQYF
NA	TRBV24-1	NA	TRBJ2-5	TGTGCCACCAGTGATTTACTAGCCGGTTATGTGGAGACCCAGTACTTC	CATSDLLAGYVETQYF
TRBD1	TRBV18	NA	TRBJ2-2	TGTGCCAGCTCCCGCGGACAGGGAAGTATCGGGGAGCTGTTTTTT	CASSRGQGSIGELFF
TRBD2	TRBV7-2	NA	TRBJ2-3	TGTGCCAGCAGACGGACTAGCGGCACAGATACGCAGTATTTT	CASRRTSGTDTQYF
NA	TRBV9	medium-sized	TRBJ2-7	TGTGCCAGCAGCGTAGGATCCGGGAGCACCTACGAGCAGTACTTC	CASSVGSGSTYEQYF
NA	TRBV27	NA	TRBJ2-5	TGTGCCAGCAGTTTATTTGGGGGGACCCAAGAGACCCAGTACTTC	CASSLFGGTQETQYF
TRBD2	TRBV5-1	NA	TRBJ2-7	TGCGCCAGCAGCTTGGTGGCGGGGGACGAGCAGTACTTC	CASSLVAGDEQYF
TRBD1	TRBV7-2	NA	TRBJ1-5	TGTGCCAGCAGCGTGGACAGGGTACAGCCCCAGCATTTT	CASSVDRVQPQHF
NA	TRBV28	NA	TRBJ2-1	TGTGCCAGCAGTTCAACCGACAGGACCAACAATGAGCAGTTCTTC	CASSSTDRTNNEQFF
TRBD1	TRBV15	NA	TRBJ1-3	TGTGCCACCAGCAGAGACCGGACAGGGGGAAACACCATATATTTT	CATSRDRTGGNTIYF
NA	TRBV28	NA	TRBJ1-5	TGTGCCAGCAGTACAGGGAGCCAGCCCCAGCATTTT	CASSTGSQPQHF
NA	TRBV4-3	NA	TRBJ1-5	TGCGCCAGCAGCTCGGACGGGAAGCAGCCCCAGCATTTT	CASSSDGKQPQHF
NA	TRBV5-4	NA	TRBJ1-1	TGTGCCAGCCGCCAGGGTAGGCGGACTGAAGCTTTCTTT	CASRQGRRTEAFF